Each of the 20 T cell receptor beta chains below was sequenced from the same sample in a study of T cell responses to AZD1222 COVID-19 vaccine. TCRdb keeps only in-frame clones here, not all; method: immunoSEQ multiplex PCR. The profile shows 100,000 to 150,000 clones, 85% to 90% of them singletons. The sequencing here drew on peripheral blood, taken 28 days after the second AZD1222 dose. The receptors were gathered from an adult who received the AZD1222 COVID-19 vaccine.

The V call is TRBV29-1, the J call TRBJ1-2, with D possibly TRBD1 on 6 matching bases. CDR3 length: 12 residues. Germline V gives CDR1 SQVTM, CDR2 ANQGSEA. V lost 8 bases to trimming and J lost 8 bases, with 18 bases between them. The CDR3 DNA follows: TGCAGCTCCAAGGGGGTGCTGGGGGGCTACACCTTC. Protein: CSSKGVLGGYTF.

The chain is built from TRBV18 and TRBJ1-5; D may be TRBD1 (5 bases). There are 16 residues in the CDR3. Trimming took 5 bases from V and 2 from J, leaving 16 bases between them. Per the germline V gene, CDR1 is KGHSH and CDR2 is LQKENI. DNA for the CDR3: TGTGCCAGCTCATCCACACCAGGGCGCGGCAATCAGCCCCAGCATTTT. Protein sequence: CASSSTPGRGNQPQHF.

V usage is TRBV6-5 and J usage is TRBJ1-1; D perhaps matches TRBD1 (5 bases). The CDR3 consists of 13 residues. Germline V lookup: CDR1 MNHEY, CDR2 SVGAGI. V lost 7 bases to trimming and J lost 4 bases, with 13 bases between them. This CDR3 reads CASTGTWGTEAFF. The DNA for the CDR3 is TGTGCCAGCACTGGGACGTGGGGCACTGAAGCTTTCTTT.

The CDR3 loop is CASSRDRGGSNYGYTF. The DNA of the CDR3 is TGTGCCAGCAGCCGGGACAGGGGAGGGAGTAACTATGGCTACACCTTC. The chain joins TRBV5-6 to TRBJ1-2; 10 nucleotides line up with TRBD1. The CDR3 loop spans 16 amino acids. Germline V gives CDR1 SGHDT, CDR2 YYEEEE. V was pared by 4 bases and J by 1 base, with 7 bases of the junction left unmatched.

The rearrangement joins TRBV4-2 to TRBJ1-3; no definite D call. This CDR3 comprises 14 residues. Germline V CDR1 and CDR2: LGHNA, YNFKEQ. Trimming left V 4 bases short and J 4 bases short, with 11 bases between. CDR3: CASSPTPTGNTIYF. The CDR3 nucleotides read TGTGCCAGCAGCCCAACCCCCACCGGAAACACCATATATTTT.

The CDR3 nucleotides read TGTGCCACCAGCAGAGTAAGAGGGACGAGCTCCTACAATGAGCAGTTCTTC. Translation: CATSRVRGTSSYNEQFF. The chain has TRBV15 and TRBJ2-1; D possibly uses TRBD1 or TRBD2 (5 bases each). The CDR3 spans 17 residues. The ends were cut back, 1 base at V and 0 bases at J, with 13 bases in the middle. Germline loops: CDR1 LNHNV, CDR2 YYDKDF (reference sequence).

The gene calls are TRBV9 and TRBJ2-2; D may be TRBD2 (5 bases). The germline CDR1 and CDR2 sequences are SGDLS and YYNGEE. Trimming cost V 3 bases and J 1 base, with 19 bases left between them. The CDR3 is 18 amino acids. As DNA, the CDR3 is TGTGCCAGCAGCGCGGCGAGTTGGTCAAGCGGGAACACCGGGGAGCTGTTTTTT. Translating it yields CASSAASWSSGNTGELFF. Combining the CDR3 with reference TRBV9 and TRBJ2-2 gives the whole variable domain DSGVTQTPKHLITATGQRVTLRCSPRSGDLSVYWYQQSLDQGLQFLIQYYNGEERAKGNILERFSAQQFPDLHSELNLSSLELGDSALYFCASSAASWSSGNTGELFFGEGSRLTVL.

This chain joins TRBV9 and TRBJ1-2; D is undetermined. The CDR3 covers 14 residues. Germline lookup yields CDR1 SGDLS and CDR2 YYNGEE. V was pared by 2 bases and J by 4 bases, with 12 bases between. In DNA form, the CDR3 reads TGTGCCAGCAGCGTTACCGGGCAAGGCTATGGCTACACCTTC. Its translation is CASSVTGQGYGYTF.

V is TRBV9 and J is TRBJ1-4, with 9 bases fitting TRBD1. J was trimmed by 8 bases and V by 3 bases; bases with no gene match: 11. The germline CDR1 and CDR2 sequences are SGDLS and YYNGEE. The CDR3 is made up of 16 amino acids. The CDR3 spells CASSARPGTGKEKLFF. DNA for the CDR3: TGTGCCAGCAGCGCCCGACCGGGGACAGGGAAAGAAAAACTGTTTTTT.

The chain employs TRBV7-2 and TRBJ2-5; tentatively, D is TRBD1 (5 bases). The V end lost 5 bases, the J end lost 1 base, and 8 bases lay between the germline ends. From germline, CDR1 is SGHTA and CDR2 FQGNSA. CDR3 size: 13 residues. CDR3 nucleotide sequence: TGTGCCAGCAGCCAGCAGGGCCAAGAGACCCAGTACTTC. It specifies CASSQQGQETQYF.

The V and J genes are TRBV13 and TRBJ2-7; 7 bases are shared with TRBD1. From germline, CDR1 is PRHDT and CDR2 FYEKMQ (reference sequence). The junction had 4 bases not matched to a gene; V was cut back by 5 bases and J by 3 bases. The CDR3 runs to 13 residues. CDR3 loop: CASSQYRGYEQYF. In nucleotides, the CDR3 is TGTGCCAGCAGCCAATACAGGGGCTACGAGCAGTACTTC.

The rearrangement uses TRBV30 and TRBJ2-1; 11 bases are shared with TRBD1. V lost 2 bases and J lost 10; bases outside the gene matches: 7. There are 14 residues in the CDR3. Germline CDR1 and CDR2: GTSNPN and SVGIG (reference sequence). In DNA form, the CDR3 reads TGTGCCTGGAGTCGGACAGGGGGCCAAGGGGAGCAGTTCTTC. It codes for CAWSRTGGQGEQFF. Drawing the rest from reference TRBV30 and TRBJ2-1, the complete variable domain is SQTIHQWPATLVQPVGSPLSLECTVEGTSNPNLYWYRQAAGRGLQLLFYSVGIGQISSEVPQNLSASRPQDRQFILSSKKLLLSDSGFYLCAWSRTGGQGEQFFGPGTRLTVL.

CDR3 residues: CASSGDRSYGYTF. The CDR3 DNA reads TGTGCCAGCAGCGGGGACAGAAGCTATGGCTACACCTTC. This chain uses TRBV3-1 (or the pseudogene TRBV3-2) with TRBJ1-2; 7 bases align to TRBD1. Unmatched junction bases numbered 4, after V lost 5 bases and J lost 4 bases. Germline V lookup: CDR1 LGHDT, CDR2 YNNKEL (reference sequence). The CDR3 spans 13 residues.

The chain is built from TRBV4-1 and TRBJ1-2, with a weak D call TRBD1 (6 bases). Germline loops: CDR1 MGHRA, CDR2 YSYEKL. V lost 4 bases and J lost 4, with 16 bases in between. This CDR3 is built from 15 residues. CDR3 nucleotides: TGCGCCAGCAGCCTCTCCCGGGGGGCGGGCTATGGCTACACCTTC. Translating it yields CASSLSRGAGYGYTF.

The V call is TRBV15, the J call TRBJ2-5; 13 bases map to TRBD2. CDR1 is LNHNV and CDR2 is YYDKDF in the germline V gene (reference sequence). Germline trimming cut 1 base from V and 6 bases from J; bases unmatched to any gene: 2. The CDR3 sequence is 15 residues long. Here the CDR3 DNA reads TGTGCCACCAGCAGAGGGACTAGCGGGGGTCAGACCCAGTACTTC. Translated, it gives CATSRGTSGGQTQYF.

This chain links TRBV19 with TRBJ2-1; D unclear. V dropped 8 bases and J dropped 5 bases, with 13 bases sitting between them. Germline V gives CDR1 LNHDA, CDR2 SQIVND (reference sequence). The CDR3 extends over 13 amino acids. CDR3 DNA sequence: TGTGCCAGTGGCCCCCGGAACAACAATGAGCAGTTCTTC. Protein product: CASGPRNNNEQFF.

DNA for the CDR3: TGTGCCAGCAGCTTAGTGCAGGAGCGGCAGTATTTT. As protein: CASSLVQERQYF. The rearrangement joins TRBV11-3 to TRBJ2-3; unclear D gene. This CDR3 is 12 amino acids long. Per the germline V gene, CDR1 is SGHNT and CDR2 is YENEEA. V shed 1 base and J shed 11 bases, with 10 bases lying between them.

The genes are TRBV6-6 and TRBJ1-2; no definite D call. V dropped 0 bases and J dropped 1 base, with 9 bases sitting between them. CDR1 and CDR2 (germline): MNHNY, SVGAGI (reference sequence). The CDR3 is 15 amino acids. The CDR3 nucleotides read TGTGCCAGCAGTTACTCGGGTGGCGATAACTATGGCTACACCTTC. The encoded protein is CASSYSGGDNYGYTF.

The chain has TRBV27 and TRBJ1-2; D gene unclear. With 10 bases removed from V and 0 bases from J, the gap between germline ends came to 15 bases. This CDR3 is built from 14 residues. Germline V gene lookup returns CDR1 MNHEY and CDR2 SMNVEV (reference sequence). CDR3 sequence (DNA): TGTGCCACGTTAAACTACGGCTCTAACTATGGCTACACCTTC. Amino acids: CATLNYGSNYGYTF.

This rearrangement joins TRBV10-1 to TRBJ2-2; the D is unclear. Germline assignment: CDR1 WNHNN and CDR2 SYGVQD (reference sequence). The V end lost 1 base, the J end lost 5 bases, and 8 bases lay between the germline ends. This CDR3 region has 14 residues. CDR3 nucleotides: TGCGCCAGCAGTGAGTTTGGCGCGACCGGGGAGCTGTTTTTT. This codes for CASSEFGATGELFF.